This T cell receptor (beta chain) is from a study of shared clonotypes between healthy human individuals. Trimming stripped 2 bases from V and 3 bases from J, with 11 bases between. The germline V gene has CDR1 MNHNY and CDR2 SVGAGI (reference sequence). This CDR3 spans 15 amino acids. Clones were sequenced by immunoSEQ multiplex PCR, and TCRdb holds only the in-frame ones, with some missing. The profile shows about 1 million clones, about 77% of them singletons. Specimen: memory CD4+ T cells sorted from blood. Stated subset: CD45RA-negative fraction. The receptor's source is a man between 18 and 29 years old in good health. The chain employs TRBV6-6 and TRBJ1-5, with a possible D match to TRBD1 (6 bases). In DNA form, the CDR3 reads TGTGCCAGCAGTTACGGGCGGACAGTCAATCAGCCCCAGCATTTT. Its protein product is CASSYGRTVNQPQHF.